This T cell receptor (beta chain) appears in the sequencing data of a study of blood T cell repertoires in COVID-19. Libraries were prepared by immunoSEQ multiplex PCR; TCRdb keeps only in-frame clonotypes and omits some of them. The data contain about 120,000 clones, about nine tenths of them singletons. This CDR3 is built from 14 residues. CDR1 is MNHEY, CDR2 SMNVEV, per germline (reference sequence). The trim removed 3 bases at V and 14 bases at J, leaving 8 bases unmatched. The source is a man aged 50 to 60 with acute or convalescent COVID-19. The genes are TRBV27 and TRBJ1-4; TRBD1 aligns across 11 bases. Sequenced material: peripheral blood. The CDR3 bases are TGTGCCAGCAGTTTGTTGGGACAGGGGGTAAGGCTGTTTTTT. Translating it yields CASSLLGQGVRLFF.